These T cell receptor beta chains were read from a single sample in a study of blood T cell repertoires in COVID-19. Some clones are missing from TCRdb's copy, which holds only in-frame ones; the method was immunoSEQ multiplex PCR. Of about 70,000 clones in the sample, roughly 80% are singletons; the top ten hold less than 8%. Sequenced material: peripheral blood. The origin of the receptors is a man between 25 and 39 years old with COVID-19, enrolled during active disease. The CDR3 runs from the conserved cysteine through the conserved F or W. A D gene is named only where the DNA matches it firmly. Clone size appears in some rows only: once, few, many, or a class for an expanded clone.

clone size | D gene | J gene | V gene | CDR3 protein | CDR3 DNA
. | . | TRBJ2-7 | TRBV4-1 | CASSQDFTSSYEQYF | TGCGCCAGCAGCCAAGATTTTACTAGCTCCTACGAGCAGTACTTC
. | . | TRBJ2-7 | TRBV7-9 | CASSSDSTTYEQYF | TGTGCCAGCAGTTCGGACAGTACAACCTACGAGCAGTACTTC
. | TRBD1 | TRBJ2-2 | TRBV27 | CASRLTGAGELFF | TGTGCCAGCAGACTTACAGGGGCCGGGGAGCTGTTTTTT
. | TRBD2 | TRBJ2-7 | TRBV10-3 | CAISAGTSGYEQYF | TGTGCCATCAGTGCCGGGACTAGCGGCTACGAGCAGTACTTC
. | . | TRBJ2-3 | TRBV7-3 | CASSWDSTDTQYF | TGTGCCAGCAGTTGGGACTCTACAGATACGCAGTATTTT
few | . | TRBJ2-7 | TRBV4-1 | CASSQDWGVNEQYF | TGCGCCAGCAGCCAAGATTGGGGGGTTAACGAGCAGTACTTC
once | . | TRBJ2-1 | TRBV7-2 | CASSLGTSSYNEQFF | TGTGCCAGCAGCTTAGGAACGAGCTCCTACAATGAGCAGTTCTTC
. | . | TRBJ2-7 | TRBV2 | CASIRDFYEQYF | TGTGCCAGCATAAGGGACTTCTACGAGCAGTACTTC
. | TRBD1 | TRBJ2-7 | TRBV5-1 | CASSLVGQGAYEQYF | TGCGCCAGCAGCTTGGTCGGACAGGGGGCCTACGAGCAGTACTTC
. | . | TRBJ1-2 | TRBV24-1 | CATSDLSERGYTF | TGTGCCACCAGTGATTTATCGGAGCGAGGCTACACCTTC
once | . | TRBJ1-5 | TRBV6-5 | CAIRRGMSNQPQHF | TGTGCTATCAGGAGGGGTATGAGCAATCAGCCCCAGCATTTT
few | . | TRBJ2-5 | TRBV28 | CASSLDSNVIETQYF | TGTGCCAGCAGTTTGGACAGTAACGTCATAGAGACCCAGTACTTC
. | . | TRBJ2-7 | TRBV14 | CASSPEGGSSYEQYF | TGTGCCAGCAGCCCAGAGGGGGGGTCCTCCTACGAGCAGTACTTC
. | TRBD1 | TRBJ2-1 | TRBV6-6 | CASSSPGTGGPNEQFF | TGTGCTAGCAGTTCTCCCGGGACAGGGGGTCCCAATGAGCAGTTCTTC
. | TRBD2 | TRBJ2-1 | TRBV19 | CASSSLAGGPRNEQFF | TGTGCCAGTAGTTCCCTAGCGGGAGGGCCCAGAAATGAGCAGTTCTTC
. | . | TRBJ1-1 | TRBV30 | CAWSAGLVEAFF | TGTGCCTGGAGTGCAGGCCTTGTAGAAGCTTTCTTT
. | . | TRBJ1-3 | TRBV4-3 | CASSQSSSATSSGNTIYF | TGCGCCAGCAGCCAAAGTTCCTCCGCAACGAGCTCTGGAAACACCATATATTTT
. | . | TRBJ1-1 | TRBV19 | CASSTRENTEAFF | TGTGCCAGTAGTACCAGGGAGAACACTGAAGCTTTCTTT
. | . | TRBJ2-5 | TRBV7-8 | CASSSYAGQQETQYF | TGTGCCAGCAGCTCTTACGCGGGACAGCAAGAGACCCAGTACTTC
. | TRBD1 | TRBJ2-2 | TRBV5-5 | CASSNRDRPLAGELFF | TGTGCCAGCAGCAACCGGGACAGGCCCTTGGCCGGGGAGCTGTTTTTT
. | TRBD2 | TRBJ2-1 | TRBV6-6 | CASSPGTSGSEQFF | TGTGCCAGCAGTCCCGGGACTAGCGGGAGTGAGCAGTTCTTC
. | TRBD1 | TRBJ2-5 | TRBV6-5 | CATWAVDRDLGAQYF | TGTGCCACCTGGGCGGTGGACAGGGACTTAGGAGCCCAGTACTTC
. | TRBD1 | TRBJ1-2 | TRBV10-2 | CASSEDRGGSGYTF | TGCGCCAGCAGTGAAGACAGGGGAGGGAGCGGCTACACCTTC
. | TRBD1 | TRBJ1-1 | TRBV19 | CASSLRGRNTEAFF | TGTGCCAGTAGCCTCAGGGGGCGTAACACTGAAGCTTTCTTT
. | . | TRBJ2-7 | TRBV12-3/TRBV12-4 | CASSIGGGGEQYF | TGTGCCAGCAGCATTGGAGGGGGCGGAGAGCAGTACTTC
once | TRBD2 | TRBJ2-3 | TRBV24-1 | CATTPTSGRTDTQYF | TGTGCCACCACACCGACTAGCGGGAGAACAGATACGCAGTATTTT
. | . | TRBJ1-2 | TRBV19 | CASLAPGAYGYTF | TGTGCCAGCCTAGCCCCAGGGGCCTATGGCTACACCTTC
. | TRBD2 | TRBJ2-1 | TRBV5-1 | CASSYTPGTRSYEQFF | TGCGCCAGCAGCTACACGCCCGGGACTAGAAGCTATGAGCAGTTCTTC
. | . | TRBJ1-5 | TRBV2 | CASSEEARSNQPQHF | TGTGCCAGCAGTGAGGAGGCAAGAAGCAATCAGCCCCAGCATTTT
large | . | TRBJ2-7 | TRBV9 | CASSVFASSYEQYF | TGTGCCAGCAGCGTATTTGCTAGCAGCTACGAGCAGTACTTC
. | TRBD2 | TRBJ2-1 | TRBV5-6 | CASSSLAGKGNEQFF | TGTGCCAGCAGCTCTCTAGCGGGGAAGGGCAATGAGCAGTTCTTC
. | . | TRBJ1-1 | TRBV11-2 | CASSLGGRGRTEAFF | TGTGCCAGCAGCTTAGGTGGCAGGGGCCGCACTGAAGCTTTCTTT
. | TRBD1 | TRBJ2-2 | TRBV6-1 | CASSGGQGMLAWELFF | TGTGCCAGCAGTGGGGGACAGGGGATGTTGGCCTGGGAGCTGTTTTTT
. | TRBD2 | TRBJ2-3 | TRBV28 | CASNVAGGPPDTQYF | TGTGCCAGCAATGTGGCGGGAGGGCCTCCAGATACGCAGTATTTT